This is a list of T cell receptor beta chains from one sample in a study of cytomegalovirus exposure and HLA in healthy donors. Here immunoSEQ multiplex PCR was the method, and the copy in TCRdb shows in-frame clones only, minus some. The table lists around 150,000 clones, approximately 80% of them singletons. The sequencing sample was made of PBMCs. Receptor source: a man over 45 in good health and CMV-seronegative. Each CDR3 is given with its conserved first and last residue. Each record gives: D gene, clone size, V gene, J gene, CDR3 DNA, CDR3 protein. The D gene is left open where the match is weak. Some rows mark clone size as missing; the rest say once, few, many or name a class of expanded clone.

TRBD1	NA	TRBV19	TRBJ1-2	TGTGCCAGTAGGGGGACAGGGGCGAACTATGGCTACACCTTC	CASRGTGANYGYTF
NA	NA	TRBV11-3	TRBJ1-2	TGTGCCAGCAGCTTTTCACAGGGAAATGGCTACACCTTC	CASSFSQGNGYTF
NA	NA	TRBV18	TRBJ1-2	TGTGCCAGCTCACCTACCGGTGGAGCGGGGGGCTACACCTTC	CASSPTGGAGGYTF
TRBD2	NA	TRBV10-2	TRBJ2-7	TGCGCCAGCAGGGCCGGGACTAGCGGGTACGAGCAGTACTTC	CASRAGTSGYEQYF
NA	NA	TRBV5-5	TRBJ2-7	TGTGCCAGCAGCAGAGATCACCGCTCCTACGAGCAGTACTTC	CASSRDHRSYEQYF
TRBD2	NA	TRBV6-1	TRBJ2-1	TGTGCCGTCAATAGCGGGGGTAATAATGAGCAGTTCTTC	CAVNSGGNNEQFF
NA	NA	TRBV4-1	TRBJ2-1	TGCGCCAGCAGCTTCCGGTCCCAGGGGAGCTCCTACAATGAGCAGTTCTTC	CASSFRSQGSSYNEQFF
TRBD2	NA	TRBV19	TRBJ2-1	TGTGCCAGTAGTATAAGGCCTAGCGGGAGCTCCTACAATGAGCAGTTCTTC	CASSIRPSGSSYNEQFF
NA	NA	TRBV9	TRBJ2-2	TGTGCCAGCAGCATCGACCCCCAGGGCACCGGGGAGCTGTTTTTT	CASSIDPQGTGELFF
TRBD1	NA	TRBV9	TRBJ2-1	TGTGCCAGCAGTGCCGGGACAGGGTATTCTCATGAGCAGTTCTTC	CASSAGTGYSHEQFF
NA	NA	TRBV5-6	TRBJ1-4	TGTGCCAGCAGCTTGGCGACGGGTATTTACGAAAAACTGTTTTTT	CASSLATGIYEKLFF
TRBD1	NA	TRBV5-1	TRBJ2-7	TGCGCCAGCAGCCCGGACAGGGGACTGGACGAGCAGTACTTC	CASSPDRGLDEQYF
TRBD2	NA	TRBV5-1	TRBJ2-3	TGCGCCAGCTACACCGGGACTAGCGGGGGGCCCACAGATACGCAGTATTTT	CASYTGTSGGPTDTQYF
TRBD2	NA	TRBV5-1	TRBJ2-3	TGCGCCAGCAGCTCCAGACTAGCGGGGGTGGGTACAGATACGCAGTATTTT	CASSSRLAGVGTDTQYF
NA	NA	TRBV7-3	TRBJ2-1	TGTGCCAGCAGCTTGGGCGGGGTGAGCTCCTACAATGAGCAGTTCTTC	CASSLGGVSSYNEQFF
NA	NA	TRBV18	TRBJ1-1	TGTGCCAGCTCACCGGGGGCCCTGGGGACTGAAGCTTTCTTT	CASSPGALGTEAFF
NA	NA	TRBV25-1	TRBJ1-1	TGTGCCAGCAGTGAATATCATAGGGGTATGAACACTGAAGCTTTCTTT	CASSEYHRGMNTEAFF
TRBD1	NA	TRBV5-1	TRBJ2-7	TGCGCCAGCAGCTTTGGGACAGCGATTTACGAGCAGTACTTC	CASSFGTAIYEQYF
NA	NA	TRBV4-1	TRBJ1-3	TGCGCCAGCAGCCTCTTCGGGGTTTCTGGAAACACCATATATTTT	CASSLFGVSGNTIYF
NA	NA	TRBV19	TRBJ2-5	TGTGCCAGTAGTACCGACTGGCCGGGGACCCAGTACTTC	CASSTDWPGTQYF
NA	NA	TRBV7-2	TRBJ1-1	TGTGCCAGCAGCTTAGTTTCCAGTAAAGCTTTCTTT	CASSLVSSKAFF
NA	few	TRBV19	TRBJ1-5	TGTGCCAGTAGCGGGAGGGGTTGGACCCTAACCCAGCATTTT	CASSGRGWTLTQHF
NA	NA	TRBV7-9	TRBJ2-7	TGTGCCAGCAGCTTAGATACGAGACTTCAAACCTACGAGCAGTACTTC	CASSLDTRLQTYEQYF
NA	NA	TRBV10-2	TRBJ2-7	TGCGCCAGCAGTGAGCACGGTTACTCCTACGAGCAGTACTTC	CASSEHGYSYEQYF
NA	once	TRBV10-2	TRBJ1-1	TGCGCCAGCACCTCGGGAGGGGGGGACACTGAAGCTTTCTTT	CASTSGGGDTEAFF
TRBD1	NA	TRBV7-8	TRBJ1-2	TGTGCCAGCAGCTCAACCGACAGGGGGAGTAACTATGGCTACACCTTC	CASSSTDRGSNYGYTF
NA	NA	TRBV11-2	TRBJ1-2	TGTGCCAGCAGCCACGAGTCCGCAACCGATTATGGCTACACCTTC	CASSHESATDYGYTF
TRBD2	NA	TRBV5-4	TRBJ2-3	TGTGCCAGCAGCTTGCGCCTAGCGGGGGGCCAGGGGGATACGCAGTATTTT	CASSLRLAGGQGDTQYF
NA	NA	TRBV1	TRBJ1-2	TGCACCAGCTGGGAACGGGACAGGTTTCCTAATATCTCTAACTATGGCTACACCTTC	CTSWERDRFPNISNYGYTF
NA	few	TRBV7-8	TRBJ1-6	TGTGCCAGCAGCCTGGGGAGGGATAATTCACCCCTCCACTTT	CASSLGRDNSPLHF
TRBD1	NA	TRBV5-1	TRBJ1-1	TGCGCCAGCAGCCCGAGAGGGCCGACAGGGAAGAACACTGAAGCTTTCTTT	CASSPRGPTGKNTEAFF
NA	NA	TRBV19	TRBJ2-7	TGTGCCAGTAGTATAGTTTCAGGGGACCACGAGCAGTACTTC	CASSIVSGDHEQYF
TRBD2	NA	TRBV5-1	TRBJ2-5	TGCGCCAGCAGAAACCCCCGGGGGGGAGAGACCCAGTACTTC	CASRNPRGGETQYF
TRBD1	NA	TRBV5-1	TRBJ1-6	TGCGCCAGCAGCTTAGGACAGGGAGGAGAATCACCCCTCCACTTT	CASSLGQGGESPLHF
NA	NA	TRBV9	TRBJ2-1	TGTGCCAGCAGCGTAGGGGGGGGGCAGTCCTACAATGAGCAGTTCTTC	CASSVGGGQSYNEQFF
TRBD2	NA	TRBV19	TRBJ2-3	TGTGCCAGTAGTATGGGTACCGGGACTAGCGGCACAGATACGCAGTATTTT	CASSMGTGTSGTDTQYF
TRBD2	NA	TRBV11-3	TRBJ2-7	TGTGCCAGCAGCTTAGAGAATAGCGGGAGGAACGAGCAGTACTTC	CASSLENSGRNEQYF
NA	NA	TRBV7-9	TRBJ2-1	TGTGCCAGCAGCCGAGGGGGCAATGAGCAGTTCTTC	CASSRGGNEQFF
TRBD2	NA	TRBV9	TRBJ2-3	TGTGCCAGCAGCGTAGAGGGAGGCGGGGGGGTCACAGATACGCAGTATTTT	CASSVEGGGGVTDTQYF
TRBD1	once	TRBV28	TRBJ1-5	TGTGCCAGCAGTTTAATGGACAGGGTTCAGCCCCAGCATTTT	CASSLMDRVQPQHF
NA	NA	TRBV28	TRBJ1-1	TGTGCCAGCAGTCCTCCAAATAGGGGCCCCGCTTTCTTT	CASSPPNRGPAFF
TRBD1	NA	TRBV28	TRBJ1-1	TGTGCCAGCAGGGGAGAGGACAGGGGGGGCACTGAAGCTTTCTTT	CASRGEDRGGTEAFF
TRBD1	NA	TRBV7-2	TRBJ1-1	TGTGCCAGCAGCTTTTCAGGGGGCAGGACTGAAGCTTTCTTT	CASSFSGGRTEAFF
NA	few	TRBV5-1	TRBJ2-5	TGCGCCAGCAGCTTGGGGCGTCAGGGGAGTGAGACCCAGTACTTC	CASSLGRQGSETQYF
NA	NA	TRBV10-3	TRBJ1-2	TGTGCCATCAGTGAGATAGGCAGGGCTGGCTACACCTTC	CAISEIGRAGYTF
NA	NA	TRBV6-5	TRBJ2-7	TGTGCCAGCAGGCAAAGACAGCTCAAGGGGATCGAGCAGTACTTC	CASRQRQLKGIEQYF
TRBD1	NA	TRBV7-9	TRBJ2-7	TGTGCCAGCAGCTTATTTGTAGACAGGGGTTCCTACGAGCAGTACTTC	CASSLFVDRGSYEQYF
TRBD2	NA	TRBV29-1	TRBJ2-3	TGCAGCGTTGAAGGGGCTAGCGGGGGTACAGATACGCAGTATTTT	CSVEGASGGTDTQYF
TRBD2	few	TRBV12-5	TRBJ2-7	TGTGCTAGTGGTTTGTCTAGCGGGGGTGGGGAGCAGTACTTC	CASGLSSGGGEQYF
TRBD1	NA	TRBV12-5	TRBJ1-1	TGTGCTAGTGGTGGCCGACAGGGGAGGACTGAAGCTTTCTTT	CASGGRQGRTEAFF
NA	NA	TRBV9	TRBJ2-7	TGTGCCAGCAGCCCTAGGATGGCAGGACAAGGGTACGAGCAGTACTTC	CASSPRMAGQGYEQYF
NA	NA	TRBV5-5	TRBJ1-1	TGTGCCAGCAGCGTTTGGGGGCAAGGGCGAGCTTTCTTT	CASSVWGQGRAFF
TRBD1	NA	TRBV9	TRBJ2-4	TGTGCCAGCAACCGGGACAGGGGAAACATTCAGTACTTC	CASNRDRGNIQYF
TRBD1	NA	TRBV18	TRBJ2-3	TGTGCCAGCTCACCACGGCAGGGGGCTAATACAGATACGCAGTATTTT	CASSPRQGANTDTQYF
NA	NA	TRBV5-6	TRBJ1-5	TGTGCCAGCAGCTTGGGGGCCGGACAGCCTGATCAGCCCCAGCATTTT	CASSLGAGQPDQPQHF